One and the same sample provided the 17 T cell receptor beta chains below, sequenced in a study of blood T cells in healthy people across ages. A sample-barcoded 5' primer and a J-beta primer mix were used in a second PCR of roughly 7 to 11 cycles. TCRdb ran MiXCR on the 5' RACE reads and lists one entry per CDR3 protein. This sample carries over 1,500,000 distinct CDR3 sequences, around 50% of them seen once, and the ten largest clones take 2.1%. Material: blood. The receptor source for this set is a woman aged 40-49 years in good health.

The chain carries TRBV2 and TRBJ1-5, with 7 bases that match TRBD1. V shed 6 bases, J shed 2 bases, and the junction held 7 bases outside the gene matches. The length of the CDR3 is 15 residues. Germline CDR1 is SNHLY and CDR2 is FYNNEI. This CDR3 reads CASRRQGGGNQPQHF. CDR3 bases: TGTGCCAGCAGAAGACAGGGTGGTGGCAATCAGCCCCAGCATTTT.

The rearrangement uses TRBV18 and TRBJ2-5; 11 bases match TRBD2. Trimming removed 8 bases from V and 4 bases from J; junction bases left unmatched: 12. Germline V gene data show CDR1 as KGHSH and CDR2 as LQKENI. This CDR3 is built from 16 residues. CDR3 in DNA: TGTGCCAGCACCCCTAGCGGGGGGCCCATGGGAGAGACCCAGTACTTC. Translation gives CASTPSGGPMGETQYF.

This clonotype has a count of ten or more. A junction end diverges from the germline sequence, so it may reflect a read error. The DNA of the CDR3 is TGTGCCAGCAGCTTAGGGGCAGGGATACAAGAGACCCAGTACTTC. It translates to CASSLGAGIQETQYF. This chain connects TRBV5-1 to TRBJ2-5; D may be TRBD1 (5 bases). The germline V gene has CDR1 SGHRS and CDR2 YFSETQ. The CDR3 loop spans 15 amino acids.

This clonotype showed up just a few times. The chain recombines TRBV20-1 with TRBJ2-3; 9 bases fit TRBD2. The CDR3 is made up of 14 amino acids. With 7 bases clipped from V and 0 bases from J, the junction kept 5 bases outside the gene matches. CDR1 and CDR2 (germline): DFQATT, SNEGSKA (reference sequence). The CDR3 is CSVLSGGSTDTQYF. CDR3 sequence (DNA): TGCAGTGTTCTTAGCGGGGGTAGCACAGATACGCAGTATTTT.

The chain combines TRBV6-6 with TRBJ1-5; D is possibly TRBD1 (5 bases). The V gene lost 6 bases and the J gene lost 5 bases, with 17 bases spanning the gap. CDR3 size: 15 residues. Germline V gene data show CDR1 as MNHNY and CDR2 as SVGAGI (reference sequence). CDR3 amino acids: CASSHGTDRYQPQHF. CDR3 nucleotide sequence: TGTGCCAGCAGCCACGGGACCGATCGTTATCAGCCCCAGCATTTT.

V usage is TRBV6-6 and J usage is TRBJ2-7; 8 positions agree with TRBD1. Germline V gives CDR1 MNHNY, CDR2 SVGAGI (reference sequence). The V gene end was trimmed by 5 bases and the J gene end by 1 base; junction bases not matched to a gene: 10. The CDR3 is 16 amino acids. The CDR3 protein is CASSRLTGVSSYEQYF. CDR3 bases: TGTGCCAGCAGTCGGCTGACAGGGGTGTCGTCCTACGAGCAGTACTTC.

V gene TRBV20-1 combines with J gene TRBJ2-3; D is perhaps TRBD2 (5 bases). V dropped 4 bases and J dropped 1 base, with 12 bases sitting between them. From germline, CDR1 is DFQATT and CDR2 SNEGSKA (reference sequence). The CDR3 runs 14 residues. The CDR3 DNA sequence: TGCAGTGCTACAATACCCGGGGGCACAGATACGCAGTATTTT. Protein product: CSATIPGGTDTQYF.

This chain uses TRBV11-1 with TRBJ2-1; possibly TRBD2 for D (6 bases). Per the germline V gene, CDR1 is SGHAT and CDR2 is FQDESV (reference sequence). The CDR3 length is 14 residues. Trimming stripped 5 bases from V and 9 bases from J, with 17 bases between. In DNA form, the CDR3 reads TGTGCCAGCAGCCTTCGGTCCGGGGGAGGTGAGCAGTTCTTC. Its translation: CASSLRSGGGEQFF. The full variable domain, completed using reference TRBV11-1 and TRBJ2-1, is EAEVAQSPRYKITEKSQAVAFWCDPISGHATLYWYRQILGQGPELLVQFQDESVVDDSQLPKDRFSAERLKGVDSTLKIQPAELGDSAMYLCASSLRSGGGEQFFGPGTRLTVL.

The CDR3 loop is CASSVPGGDRDDWSYGYTF. The CDR3 DNA follows: TGTGCCAGCAGCGTCCCGGGGGGGGACAGGGATGATTGGAGCTATGGCTACACCTTC. The chain employs TRBV9 and TRBJ1-2; 9 nucleotides line up with TRBD1. Germline CDR1 and CDR2: SGDLS and YYNGEE. This CDR3 has 19 residues. V shed 2 bases, J shed 4 bases, and the junction held 18 bases outside the gene matches.

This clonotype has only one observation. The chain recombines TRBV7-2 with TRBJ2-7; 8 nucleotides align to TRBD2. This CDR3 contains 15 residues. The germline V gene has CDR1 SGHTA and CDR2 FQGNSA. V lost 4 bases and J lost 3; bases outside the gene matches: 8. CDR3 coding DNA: TGTGCCAGCAGCTCGCGGGGGGTTCAGGGCTACGAGCAGTACTTC. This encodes CASSSRGVQGYEQYF.

The CDR3 DNA is TGTGCCAGCAGTTTGAGTCGTCAGCAGTACTTC. Its translation: CASSLSRQQYF. This sequence joins TRBV12-3 or TRBV12-4 and TRBJ2-7; D gene ambiguous. CDR3 length: 11 residues. V lost 3 bases to trimming and J lost 8 bases, with 8 bases between them.

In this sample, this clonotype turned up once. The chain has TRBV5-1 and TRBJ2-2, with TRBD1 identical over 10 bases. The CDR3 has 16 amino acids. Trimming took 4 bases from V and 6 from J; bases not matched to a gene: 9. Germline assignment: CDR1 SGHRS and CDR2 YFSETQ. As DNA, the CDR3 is TGCGCCAGCAGCCACGGACAGGGGGTTGGACCCGGGGAGCTGTTTTTT. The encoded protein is CASSHGQGVGPGELFF.

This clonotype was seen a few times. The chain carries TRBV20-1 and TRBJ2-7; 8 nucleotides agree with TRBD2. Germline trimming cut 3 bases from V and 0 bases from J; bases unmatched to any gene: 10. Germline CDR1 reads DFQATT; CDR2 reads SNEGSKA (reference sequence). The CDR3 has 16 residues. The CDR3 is CSARAPSGGSSYEQYF. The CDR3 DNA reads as TGCAGTGCTAGGGCCCCCAGCGGGGGATCCTCCTACGAGCAGTACTTC.

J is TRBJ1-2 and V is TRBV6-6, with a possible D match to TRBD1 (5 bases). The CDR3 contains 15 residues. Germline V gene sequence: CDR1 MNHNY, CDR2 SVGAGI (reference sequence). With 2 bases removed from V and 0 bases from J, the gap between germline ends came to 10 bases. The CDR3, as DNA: TGTGCCAGCAGTTACGAAGGGGACTCTAACTATGGCTACACCTTC. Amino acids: CASSYEGDSNYGYTF.

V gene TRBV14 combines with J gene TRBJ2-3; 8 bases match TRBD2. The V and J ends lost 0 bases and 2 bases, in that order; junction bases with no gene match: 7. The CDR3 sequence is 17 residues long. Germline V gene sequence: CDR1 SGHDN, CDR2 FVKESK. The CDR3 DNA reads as TGTGCCAGCAGCCAAGACTCAGGACTAGCTCCCACAGATACGCAGTATTTT. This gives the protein CASSQDSGLAPTDTQYF.

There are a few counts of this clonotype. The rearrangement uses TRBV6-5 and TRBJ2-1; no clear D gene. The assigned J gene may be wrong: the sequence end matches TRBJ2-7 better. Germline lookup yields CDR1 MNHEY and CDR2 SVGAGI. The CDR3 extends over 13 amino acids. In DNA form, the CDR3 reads TGTGCCAGCAGTTACTCGATGAGCAATGAGCAGTACTTC. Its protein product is CASSYSMSNEQYF.

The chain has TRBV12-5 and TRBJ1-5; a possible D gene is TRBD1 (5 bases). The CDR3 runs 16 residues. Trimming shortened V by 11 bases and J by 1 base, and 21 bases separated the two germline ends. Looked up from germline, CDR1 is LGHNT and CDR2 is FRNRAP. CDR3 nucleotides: TGTGCTCACAGCCGGGGAAATGGGGGGAGCAATCAGCCCCAGCATTTT. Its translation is CAHSRGNGGSNQPQHF.